The sequence of this T cell receptor beta chain was determined in a study of cytomegalovirus exposure and HLA in healthy donors (TCRdb year 2017). Describing the broader study: According to a later analysis, the 110 or so validation repertoires were produced on the same platform as the approximately 690 repertoires of the first cohort. To predict cytomegalovirus infection status, the study combined high-throughput TCR immunosequencing, statistical association of individual TCRs with disease status, and machine learning. The study aimed to test whether signatures of past pathogen exposure could be identified by cataloging public T cell receptors. Besides the first cohort of approximately 670 subjects, a separate validation cohort made up of roughly 130 different subjects was used. Study-wide findings and limitations: The study listed 164 TCR beta chains as associated with cytomegalovirus. A few of the identified cytomegalovirus-associated TCR beta chains were confirmed in vitro to be specific for cytomegalovirus antigens. The authors suggested that the approach could potentially be generalized to other disease states and immunological phenotypes. A later analysis found that TCRs clustered in the first cohort also tended to co-occur in the roughly 120 validation repertoires, with 94% of cluster scores above 0. A later analysis lacked HLA typing for the validation cohort, so it scored co-occurrence in that cohort across all 120 repertoires. Most TCR sequences were seen in very few donors, while some public TCRs were found in many individuals. In both the original and validation cohorts, the classifier was reported to diagnose cytomegalovirus status with high specificity and sensitivity.

Concerning this clone itself: Its antigen is not yet known. Base qualities are not provided; no much larger clone lies one nucleotide away.

The library was made by the immunoSEQ multiplex PCR assay. Per the authors' processing: A statistical classification framework was developed to diagnose cytomegalovirus status using the catalog of TCR beta chain sequences. TCRdb stores this immuneACCESS table with in-frame sequences only. Part of the clones is absent; in the studies checked, under half of the shortfall reflects unresolved V genes, and no reason is known for the rest. That table furnishes V, J and clone size, whereas the DNA furnished D and trimming. The sample yields fewer than 130,000 clones; roughly 90% were counted once. The top ten constitute almost 1.5% of the sample. Donors formed part of the validation cohort, which comprised 95 to 150 subjects and was distinct from the first cohort of under 800 subjects. According to the germline V gene, CDR1 reads SGHRS and CDR2 reads YFSETQ. Taken from cysteine to phenylalanine, the CDR3 has 16 residues. Only CDR3 DNA remains: 48 bases, in frame from the first base. V and J are trimmed by 1 base and 4 bases, and the gene matches miss 7 bases of the junction.

Sequences were obtained from PBMCs. Recombination linked TRBV5-1 to TRBJ2-2; TRBD2 lines up with 7 middle nucleotides. The sequence came from a woman between 25 and 40 years old in good health and CMV-seropositive. The CDR3 sequence is CASSLRRGSFTGELFF. The nucleotides read TGCGCCAGCAGCTTGCGCCGCGGGAGTTTCACCGGGGAGCTGTTTTTT.